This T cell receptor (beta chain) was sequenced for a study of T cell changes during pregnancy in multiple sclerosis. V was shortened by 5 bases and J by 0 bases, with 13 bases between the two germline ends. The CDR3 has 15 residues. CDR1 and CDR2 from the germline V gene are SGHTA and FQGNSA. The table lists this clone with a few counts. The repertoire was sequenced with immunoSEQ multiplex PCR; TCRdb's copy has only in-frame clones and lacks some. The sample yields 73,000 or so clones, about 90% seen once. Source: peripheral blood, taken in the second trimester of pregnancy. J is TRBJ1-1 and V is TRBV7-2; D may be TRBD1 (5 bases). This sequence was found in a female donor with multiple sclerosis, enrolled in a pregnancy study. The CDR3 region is CASSPQTAVNTEAFF. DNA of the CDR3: TGTGCCAGCAGCCCTCAGACAGCCGTGAACACTGAAGCTTTCTTT.